The rows below give T cell receptor beta chains drawn from one sample of a study of OX40 agonist ivuxolimab in advanced cancers. The repertoire was sequenced with immunoSEQ multiplex PCR; TCRdb's copy has only in-frame clones and lacks some. This sample has about 99,000 clones, with roughly 91% found just once. This specimen consisted of CD4+ or CD8+ T cells sorted from blood, obtained in a trial of the OX40 agonist ivuxolimab. These receptor sequences come from an adult with an advanced solid tumor such as melanoma, head and neck, liver or kidney cancer. The CDR3 runs from the conserved cysteine through the conserved F or W. The D gene is left open where the match is weak. Clone size is stated in some rows and not others, as once, few, many or a class when expanded.

V gene	clone size	D gene	J gene	CDR3 DNA	CDR3 protein
TRBV2	NA	NA	TRBJ2-6	TGTGCCAGCAGTTCGAGGAGCTCTGGGGCCAACGTCCTGACTTTC	CASSSRSSGANVLTF
TRBV19	NA	NA	TRBJ2-6	TGTGCCAGTAGTCCAAGGGTCCCCGGGGCCAACGTCCTGACTTTC	CASSPRVPGANVLTF
TRBV2	once	NA	TRBJ2-5	TGTGCCAGCAGTGGTGGGTTTGGAGGTAGCGAGGGCCAGTACTTC	CASSGGFGGSEGQYF
TRBV7-2	NA	NA	TRBJ1-2	TGTGCCAGCAGCTTTGTCAGCCAATCTAACTATGGCTACACCTTC	CASSFVSQSNYGYTF
TRBV18	NA	TRBD2	TRBJ2-2	TGTGCCAGCTCACCAGCCAGCGGGAGGCCGAACACCGGGGAGCTGTTTTTT	CASSPASGRPNTGELFF
TRBV16	NA	NA	TRBJ2-7	TGTGCCAGCAGCCAGGGCGGTACGTTGTACGAGCAGTACTTC	CASSQGGTLYEQYF
TRBV7-2	once	TRBD2	TRBJ2-7	TGTGCCAGCAGCTTAGCGTCTAGCGGGGGGGGCTACGTGAAGCAGTACTTC	CASSLASSGGGYVKQYF
TRBV5-1	NA	NA	TRBJ1-1	TGCGCCAGCAGCTTCGAGGGCATGAACACTGAAGCTTTCTTT	CASSFEGMNTEAFF
TRBV27	NA	TRBD1	TRBJ1-1	TGTGCCAGCAGTTTACTCCCCGGGACAGGGGTCACTGAAGCTTTCTTT	CASSLLPGTGVTEAFF
TRBV9	NA	NA	TRBJ2-3	TGTGCCAGCACCTCGGGGGCGGGTGATCGCACAGATACGCAGTATTTT	CASTSGAGDRTDTQYF
TRBV15	NA	NA	TRBJ2-7	TGTGCCACCAGCAGAGGGCGGGGATACGAGCAGTACTTC	CATSRGRGYEQYF
TRBV7-8	NA	TRBD2	TRBJ2-7	TGTGCCAGCAGCTCCGCGGGGGGGGTAACGGTCGAGCAGTACTTC	CASSSAGGVTVEQYF
TRBV28	NA	NA	TRBJ1-1	TGTGCCAGCAGTTTATCACAAAACACTGAAGCTTTCTTT	CASSLSQNTEAFF
TRBV19	NA	TRBD1	TRBJ1-3	TGTGCCAGTTCCCCCCCCGGGACAGGGGGCTTCACCATATATTTT	CASSPPGTGGFTIYF
TRBV27	NA	NA	TRBJ2-7	TGTGCCAGCATGGGGGTCACCTACGAGCAGTACTTC	CASMGVTYEQYF
TRBV4-2	NA	NA	TRBJ2-3	TGTGCCAGCAGCCAAGAATCGTACATCAGCACAGATACGCAGTATTTT	CASSQESYISTDTQYF
TRBV19	NA	NA	TRBJ1-2	TGTGCCAGTAGTCAGTTCCCTCGGAGCTACACCTTC	CASSQFPRSYTF
TRBV7-2	NA	NA	TRBJ2-6	TGTGCCAGCAGCCCTGGACGATCTGGGGCCAACGTCCTGACTTTC	CASSPGRSGANVLTF
TRBV7-2	NA	NA	TRBJ1-4	TGTGCCAGCAGCCCCTTCCGGGGTATGAATGAAAAACTGTTTTTT	CASSPFRGMNEKLFF
TRBV27	once	NA	TRBJ2-7	TGTGCCAGCAGTTCCCCCTCGAGGCAGGGGTTCAACGAGCAGTACTTC	CASSSPSRQGFNEQYF
TRBV7-2	NA	NA	TRBJ1-2	TGTGCCAGCAGCTCCACCCCAGGCGTCTATGGCTACACCTTC	CASSSTPGVYGYTF
TRBV2	NA	TRBD1	TRBJ2-5	TGTGCCAGCAGTTCGGGGAGACAGGGGGGGACCCAGTACTTC	CASSSGRQGGTQYF
TRBV2	NA	NA	TRBJ2-2	TGTGCCAGCAGTGATGGCGGGTTCGGGGAGCTGTTTTTT	CASSDGGFGELFF
TRBV18	once	TRBD2	TRBJ2-7	TGTGCCAGCTCACCAACAGGACTAGCGGGCTCCTACGAGCAGTACTTC	CASSPTGLAGSYEQYF
TRBV11-2	NA	NA	TRBJ1-1	TGTGCCAGCAGCTTAGTGGTAGGGATCACTGAAGCTTTCTTT	CASSLVVGITEAFF